Listed below are T cell receptor beta chains from one sample, sequenced in a study of circulating and synovial CD4+ cells in juvenile arthritis. Generated by immunoSEQ multiplex PCR, the TCRdb table keeps only in-frame clones and is missing some. Of tens of thousands of clones in the sample, 90% to 95% were seen once. The material sequenced was CD4+ T cells from blood. All receptors derive from a human donor with juvenile idiopathic arthritis. The CDR3 runs from the conserved cysteine through the conserved F or W. Fields, in order: clone size, J gene, V gene, D gene, CDR3 DNA, CDR3 protein. A D gene is named only where the DNA matches it firmly. Only some rows state a clone size, as once, few, many or a class for expanded clones.

size: .; J: TRBJ1-4; V: TRBV6-6; D: .; DNA: TGTGCCAGCAGTTATCGGACACTTGCAACTAATGAAAAACTGTTTTTT; CDR3: CASSYRTLATNEKLFF
size: .; J: TRBJ2-1; V: TRBV2; D: .; DNA: TGTGCCGGGACTGGTTGGGGTGAGCAGTTCTTC; CDR3: CAGTGWGEQFF
size: .; J: TRBJ1-2; V: TRBV7-9; D: .; DNA: TGTGCCAGCAGCCAAACTCTGGTTGAGGGCTACACCTTC; CDR3: CASSQTLVEGYTF
size: few; J: TRBJ2-7; V: TRBV5-4; D: TRBD1; DNA: TGTGCCAGCAGGCCGGGACAGGGTGAGCCCTACGAGCAGTACTTC; CDR3: CASRPGQGEPYEQYF
size: .; J: TRBJ1-1; V: TRBV5-4; D: TRBD1; DNA: TGTGCCAGCAGCCTAGGACAGGGAACCACTGAAGCTTTCTTT; CDR3: CASSLGQGTTEAFF
size: .; J: TRBJ2-7; V: TRBV21-1; D: .; DNA: TGTGCCAGCAGCAAAGGATTCTCTCACTCGGACAGGTGGGAGCAGTACTTC; CDR3: CASSKGFSHSDRWEQYF
size: .; J: TRBJ2-1; V: TRBV2; D: .; DNA: TGTGCCAGCAGTGTCAGAGGGGGGGGGTACAATGAGCAGTTCTTC; CDR3: CASSVRGGGYNEQFF
size: .; J: TRBJ2-2; V: TRBV27; D: .; DNA: TGTGCCAGCAGTTCTCCCGCGGGACTGACCGGGGAGCTGTTTTTT; CDR3: CASSSPAGLTGELFF
size: .; J: TRBJ1-1; V: TRBV10-3; D: .; DNA: TGTGCCATCAGTGAGGTGGGGAGAGGTACTGAAGCTTTCTTT; CDR3: CAISEVGRGTEAFF
size: .; J: TRBJ2-7; V: TRBV27; D: .; DNA: TGTGCCAGCAGCCTAACTGTCGGGTCCGAGCAGTACTTC; CDR3: CASSLTVGSEQYF
size: few; J: TRBJ1-1; V: TRBV19; D: TRBD1; DNA: TGTGCCAGTAGTAGGGACAGGGAAGCTTTCTTT; CDR3: CASSRDREAFF
size: .; J: TRBJ1-2; V: TRBV6-4; D: .; DNA: TGTGCCAGCAGTGTGTCCTTCCGGGAAGACTATGGCTACACCTTC; CDR3: CASSVSFREDYGYTF
size: .; J: TRBJ1-3; V: TRBV19; D: .; DNA: TGTGCCAGTCAACAGGGCCTCTCTGGGAACACCATATATTTT; CDR3: CASQQGLSGNTIYF
size: .; J: TRBJ1-5; V: TRBV19; D: .; DNA: TGTGCCAGTAGTAGCCTCCGACAGGACCCCAATCAGCCCCAGCATTTT; CDR3: CASSSLRQDPNQPQHF
size: .; J: TRBJ2-1; V: TRBV4-3; D: TRBD2; DNA: TGCGCCAGCAGCCGCGGACTAGCGGGGGAGCAGTTCTTC; CDR3: CASSRGLAGEQFF
size: .; J: TRBJ2-2; V: TRBV7-8; D: TRBD2; DNA: TGTGCCAGCAGCTTAGATTTCGCGGCAGGTCTAGCGGCCACCGGGGAGCTGTTTTTT; CDR3: CASSLDFAAGLAATGELFF
size: .; J: TRBJ2-3; V: TRBV19; D: TRBD1; DNA: TGTGCCAGTAGTACGGGACAGCCCACAGATACGCAGTATTTT; CDR3: CASSTGQPTDTQYF
size: .; J: TRBJ1-6; V: TRBV15; D: TRBD1; DNA: TGTGCCACCAGCAGGTATCCGGGACAGGGGGCCAAGAGCTCCTATAATTCACCCCTCCACTTT; CDR3: CATSRYPGQGAKSSYNSPLHF
size: .; J: TRBJ1-4; V: TRBV4-1; D: .; DNA: TGCGCCAGCAACCGGGACATCCCTAATGAAAAACTGTTTTTT; CDR3: CASNRDIPNEKLFF
size: .; J: TRBJ2-5; V: TRBV30; D: .; DNA: TGTGCCTGCCGGAGGAGAGGAGAGACCCAGTACTTC; CDR3: CACRRRGETQYF
size: .; J: TRBJ2-1; V: TRBV7-3; D: TRBD2; DNA: TGTGCCAGCAGCTTAACCCTTTCGGGGCTAGCGGGGGGCCACAATGAGCAGTTCTTC; CDR3: CASSLTLSGLAGGHNEQFF
size: .; J: TRBJ2-3; V: TRBV9; D: TRBD1; DNA: TGTGCCAGCAGCGTAGAAGGGGACAGGGGCACAGATACGCAGTATTTT; CDR3: CASSVEGDRGTDTQYF
size: .; J: TRBJ2-7; V: TRBV19; D: TRBD1; DNA: TGTGCCACGAAAACAGGGGGCATGGGGTCCTACGAGCAGTACTTC; CDR3: CATKTGGMGSYEQYF
size: .; J: TRBJ2-3; V: TRBV7-8; D: .; DNA: TGTGCCAGCAGCTTTTCAGAAACAGATACGCAGTATTTT; CDR3: CASSFSETDTQYF
size: .; J: TRBJ1-4; V: TRBV11-2; D: TRBD1; DNA: TGTGCCAGCAGCCGGACAGGGGAGGAAAAACTGTTTTTT; CDR3: CASSRTGEEKLFF
size: once; J: TRBJ2-1; V: TRBV6-1; D: TRBD2; DNA: TGTGCCAGCAGTGAAGCTTTGTCAGGACTAGCTGAGCAGTTCTTC; CDR3: CASSEALSGLAEQFF
size: .; J: TRBJ2-7; V: TRBV29-1; D: TRBD1; DNA: TGCAGCGTCGCCGGGACAGGGTTTGGCGAGCAGTACTTC; CDR3: CSVAGTGFGEQYF
size: .; J: TRBJ1-2; V: TRBV7-7; D: TRBD1; DNA: TGTGCTAGCAGCCCCGATCCCGGACAGGGTGAGGGGGATAACTATGGCTACACCTTC; CDR3: CASSPDPGQGEGDNYGYTF
size: .; J: TRBJ1-4; V: TRBV15; D: .; DNA: TGTGCCACCAGCAGACCACCGGGCGGGGAAAAACTGTTTTTT; CDR3: CATSRPPGGEKLFF
size: .; J: TRBJ2-1; V: TRBV6-1; D: .; DNA: TGTGCCAGCACTCAGGGGTTAGACAATGAGCAGTTCTTC; CDR3: CASTQGLDNEQFF
size: .; J: TRBJ2-1; V: TRBV4-3; D: .; DNA: TGCGCCAGCAGCCAAGATCCAAGGACAGTCGCCTCCTACAATGAGCAGTTCTTC; CDR3: CASSQDPRTVASYNEQFF
size: .; J: TRBJ2-1; V: TRBV5-1; D: .; DNA: TGCGCCAGCAGCTTTACAGGGTTCCCCAATGAGCAGTTCTTC; CDR3: CASSFTGFPNEQFF
size: .; J: TRBJ1-4; V: TRBV6-5; D: .; DNA: TGTGCCAGCAGTTACTCGGGTACAGAGAATGAAAAACTGTTTTTT; CDR3: CASSYSGTENEKLFF
size: .; J: TRBJ1-1; V: TRBV6-6; D: .; DNA: TGTGCCAGCGGTTCGGGACACTCTGAAGCTTTCTTT; CDR3: CASGSGHSEAFF
size: .; J: TRBJ2-7; V: TRBV28; D: .; DNA: TGTGCCAGCAGTTTATCCGCCTACGAGCAGTACTTC; CDR3: CASSLSAYEQYF
size: .; J: TRBJ2-7; V: TRBV25-1; D: .; DNA: TGTGCCAGCAGTGATCGACAGCTTTCCTACGAGCAGTACTTC; CDR3: CASSDRQLSYEQYF
size: .; J: TRBJ2-5; V: TRBV5-4; D: .; DNA: TGTGCCAGCAGTCACGACAGGTGGAAGACCCAGTACTTC; CDR3: CASSHDRWKTQYF
size: .; J: TRBJ2-2; V: TRBV1; D: .; DNA: TGCACCAGCAGCACCGGGACTAGACCCGGGGAGCTGTTTTTT; CDR3: CTSSTGTRPGELFF
size: .; J: TRBJ2-5; V: TRBV11-3; D: TRBD1; DNA: TGTGCCAGCAGCGCGGGGACAGGGGGCATGGGAGAGACCCAGTACTTC; CDR3: CASSAGTGGMGETQYF
size: .; J: TRBJ1-2; V: TRBV7-2; D: .; DNA: TGTGCCAGCAGTTTGGCACAGTCGGGAGGCTACACCTTC; CDR3: CASSLAQSGGYTF
size: .; J: TRBJ2-6; V: TRBV19; D: .; DNA: TGTGCCAGTGGACTGTTCTCTGGGGCCAACGTCCTGACTTTC; CDR3: CASGLFSGANVLTF
size: .; J: TRBJ2-7; V: TRBV5-1; D: .; DNA: TGCGCCAGTAAAGACCAGGGGGGAGGTTACGAGCAGTACTTC; CDR3: CASKDQGGGYEQYF
size: .; J: TRBJ2-5; V: TRBV19; D: .; DNA: TGTGCCAGTAGTGGGGGGGCCCAAGAGACCCAGTACTTC; CDR3: CASSGGAQETQYF